This TCR beta chain was captured by sequencing in a study of patients and donors after allogeneic stem cell transplantation. TCRdb reprocessed the RT-PCR reads via MiXCR and lists one record per CDR3 protein. This repertoire shows about 410,000 distinct CDR3 sequences, under 20% found once; its top ten account for just over 7%. Germline loops: CDR1 MNHEY, CDR2 SMNVEV (reference sequence). V was cut by 2 bases and J by 0 bases, with 14 bases left in between. This CDR3 spans 17 amino acids. The J gene is TRBJ2-1, the V gene TRBV27, with D uncertain. The sample comprised blood, either unsorted or a sorted T cell fraction (not recorded which). The sequence came from a human donor who was either an allogeneic HSCT recipient or a stem cell or donor lymphocyte infusion donor (not recorded which). It is not recorded whose cells these are; they may come from a transplant donor. The CDR3 nucleotides read TGTGCCAGCAGTTTAAACTTAGTAGTCGGCTCCTACAATGAGCAGTTCTTC. Encoded protein: CASSLNLVVGSYNEQFF.